Following are 25 T cell receptor beta chains from one sample sequenced in a study of blood T cell repertoires in COVID-19. TCRdb keeps only in-frame clones here, not all; method: immunoSEQ multiplex PCR. The sample lists almost 85,000 clones; around 83% were seen once. Sequences were obtained from peripheral blood. The receptors were gathered from an elderly man with active or convalescent COVID-19.

This clone was seen only once. The rearrangement joins TRBV9 to TRBJ1-1; D is unresolved. The CDR3 sequence is 14 residues long. Germline-derived CDR1 and CDR2 are SGDLS and YYNGEE. V lost 3 bases and J 0 bases, leaving 9 bases between the germline ends. This CDR3 is CASSDGVMNTEAFF. The DNA for the CDR3 is TGTGCCAGCAGCGACGGAGTCATGAACACTGAAGCTTTCTTT.

The table lists this clone with a few counts. The gene calls are TRBV12-5 and TRBJ1-1, with 7 bases that match TRBD1. Germline CDR1 reads LGHNT; CDR2 reads FRNRAP. The ends lost 6 bases at V and 1 base at J; junction bases unmatched: 11. The CDR3 is made up of 16 amino acids. The CDR3 nucleotides are TGTGCTAGTGGCCGAGACAGGGATACTCGGAACACTGAAGCTTTCTTT. It translates to CASGRDRDTRNTEAFF.

The chain uses TRBV19 and TRBJ1-5; no firm D call. The V and J ends lost 7 bases and 4 bases respectively, with 11 bases between them. The CDR3 runs to 13 residues. Germline V lookup: CDR1 LNHDA, CDR2 SQIVND (reference sequence). The CDR3 sequence: CASNGGDNQPQHF. CDR3 DNA: TGTGCCAGTAACGGTGGAGATAATCAGCCCCAGCATTTT.

The chain links TRBV6-5 to TRBJ1-2; D is undetermined. Trimming stripped 7 bases from V and 10 bases from J, with 19 bases between. This CDR3 is built from 13 residues. Per germline, CDR1 MNHEY and CDR2 SVGAGI. CDR3 sequence (DNA): TGTGCCAGCACCTTCCCAGAGGGCGCCGACTACACCTTC. It translates to CASTFPEGADYTF.

This clone has only a few counts. The V and J genes are TRBV19 and TRBJ1-1; no definite D call. Trimming stripped 4 bases from V and 3 bases from J, with 9 bases between. CDR3 size: 13 residues. The germline V gene encodes CDR1 LNHDA and CDR2 SQIVND (reference sequence). The CDR3 here is CASSTTRYTEAFF. In nucleotides, the CDR3 is TGTGCCAGTAGTACCACACGTTACACTGAAGCTTTCTTT.

The rearrangement uses TRBV29-1 and TRBJ1-2, with D tentatively TRBD1 (6 bases). The germline CDR1 and CDR2 sequences are SQVTM and ANQGSEA. With 8 bases removed from V and 0 bases from J, the gap between germline ends came to 22 bases. The length of the CDR3 is 16 residues. CDR3 DNA: TGCAGCCCCCGGGAAGGGGGGGGGATAGCTAACTATGGCTACACCTTC. Translated, it gives CSPREGGGIANYGYTF.

The chain combines TRBV10-3 with TRBJ2-7, with 8 bases lining up with TRBD2. The germline CDR1 and CDR2 sequences are ENHRY and SYGVKD. This CDR3 has 14 amino acids. Germline trimming cut 4 bases from V and 2 bases from J; bases unmatched to any gene: 4. The CDR3 DNA reads TGTGCCATCAGTGCCACTAGCGGAACCTACGAGCAGTACTTC. This gives the protein CAISATSGTYEQYF.

The rearrangement joins TRBV30 to TRBJ1-6; a possible D gene is TRBD1 (5 bases). The CDR3 is made up of 16 amino acids. Trimming cost V 0 bases and J 4 bases, with 13 bases left between them. Germline loops: CDR1 GTSNPN, CDR2 SVGIG (reference sequence). For the CDR3, the DNA is TGTGCCTGGAGTGTACCCAGGGTCGAATATAATTCACCCCTCCACTTT. Protein: CAWSVPRVEYNSPLHF.

J is TRBJ2-3 and V is TRBV6-1, with a tentative D call TRBD1 (5 bases). The V end lost 2 bases, the J end lost 4 bases, and 10 bases lay between the germline ends. Per germline, CDR1 MNHNS and CDR2 SASEGT. This CDR3 comprises 14 residues. The CDR3 region has the DNA TGTGCCAGCAGTGAACAGGGTTGGGCAGATACGCAGTATTTT. Its protein product is CASSEQGWADTQYF.

This chain joins TRBV10-3 and TRBJ1-1; 10 bases line up with TRBD1. In germline, CDR1 is ENHRY, CDR2 SYGVKD. CDR3 length: 15 amino acids. J was trimmed by 0 bases and V by 8 bases; bases with no gene match: 6. CDR3 region: CAIGRQGAVNTEAFF. For the CDR3, the DNA is TGTGCCATCGGGCGACAGGGGGCCGTGAACACTGAAGCTTTCTTT.

The chain has TRBV24-1 and TRBJ1-5; TRBD1 aligns across 7 bases. This CDR3 contains 15 residues. V shed 3 bases and J 5 bases; nucleotides not matched to a gene: 6. Per the germline V gene, CDR1 is KGHDR and CDR2 is SFDVKD. The CDR3 here is CATSDPRQGYQPQHF. CDR3 nucleotide sequence: TGTGCCACCAGTGATCCCCGACAGGGCTATCAGCCCCAGCATTTT.

This chain uses TRBV5-4 with TRBJ1-4, with TRBD1 matching over 10 bases. The CDR3 loop spans 15 amino acids. CDR1 is SGHNT and CDR2 is YYREEE in the germline V gene (reference sequence). Trimming removed 4 bases from V and 7 bases from J; junction bases left unmatched: 7. CDR3: CASSTRQGAGEKLFF. CDR3 bases: TGTGCCAGCAGCACGCGACAGGGGGCGGGTGAAAAACTGTTTTTT.

This clone came up once. V usage is TRBV2 and J usage is TRBJ1-5; a possible D gene is TRBD1 (6 bases). The germline gives CDR1 SNHLY, CDR2 FYNNEI. The CDR3 totals 15 residues. Between the trimmed V and J ends, which lost 3 bases and 4 bases, there was a span of 13 bases. CDR3: CASSDGTNYNQPQHF. In nucleotides, the CDR3 is TGTGCCAGCAGTGATGGGACAAACTATAATCAGCCCCAGCATTTT.

The chain has TRBV6-6 and TRBJ1-5; TRBD1 aligns across 11 bases. J gave up 5 bases and V 6 bases, and 12 bases lay outside the gene matches. The germline CDR1 and CDR2 sequences are MNHNY and SVGAGI (reference sequence). This CDR3 is 17 amino acids long. DNA for the CDR3: TGTGCCAGCAGCAGAATCCAACCGGGACAGGGGGATCAGCCCCAGCATTTT. This sequence encodes CASSRIQPGQGDQPQHF.

The chain joins TRBV7-2 to TRBJ2-7; TRBD2 matches 9 bases. V was clipped by 1 base and J by 0 bases; unmatched bases: 7. The CDR3 is made up of 17 amino acids. The germline V gene encodes CDR1 SGHTA and CDR2 FQGNSA. The CDR3 here is CASSLGVSGGSSYEQYF. CDR3 DNA: TGTGCCAGCAGCTTAGGAGTTAGCGGGGGAAGCTCCTACGAGCAGTACTTC. The variable domain in full, completed from reference TRBV7-2 and TRBJ2-7, reads GAGVSQSPSNKVTEKGKDVELRCDPISGHTALYWYRQSLGQGLEFLIYFQGNSAPDKSGLPSDRFSAERTGGSVSTLTIQRTQQEDSAVYLCASSLGVSGGSSYEQYFGPGTRLTVT.

Only a few counts were recorded for this clone. The chain carries TRBV5-1 and TRBJ2-3; D remains unclear. V lost 4 bases and J 0 bases, leaving 6 bases between the germline ends. CDR3 size: 13 residues. CDR1 and CDR2 (germline): SGHRS, YFSETQ. The CDR3 protein is CASSRRSTDTQYF. The CDR3 DNA is TGCGCCAGCAGCCGTCGGAGCACAGATACGCAGTATTTT. Full variable domain (rest looked up from reference TRBV5-1 and TRBJ2-3): KAGVTQTPRYLIKTRGQQVTLSCSPISGHRSVSWYQQTPGQGLQFLFEYFSETQRNKGNFPGRFSGRQFSNSRSEMNVSTLELGDSALYLCASSRRSTDTQYFGPGTRLTVL.

CDR3 DNA: TGTGCCTGGAGTGTACCGCTAGGCCCCCAGTACTTC. It is translated as CAWSVPLGPQYF. The genes are TRBV30 and TRBJ2-5; no firm D call. The CDR3 extends over 12 amino acids. Germline V gene lookup returns CDR1 GTSNPN and CDR2 SVGIG (reference sequence). Trimming took off 0 bases at V and 9 bases at J, with 11 bases between the two ends.

This clone has a handful of counts. V and J are TRBV19 and TRBJ2-2, with 7 bases matching TRBD1. Per the germline V gene, CDR1 is LNHDA and CDR2 is SQIVND (reference sequence). This CDR3 spans 17 amino acids. V lost 5 bases and J lost 1; bases outside the gene matches: 10. CDR3 region: CASSRRTGDGNTGELFF. The DNA for the CDR3 is TGTGCCAGTAGTCGCCGAACAGGGGACGGGAACACCGGGGAGCTGTTTTTT.

In this sample, this clone turned up a few times. The chain uses TRBV6-1 and TRBJ2-1; 8 nucleotides agree with TRBD1. Germline-derived CDR1 and CDR2 are MNHNS and SASEGT. The CDR3 has 16 residues. V dropped 4 bases and J dropped 6; count of bases not matched to a gene: 11. The CDR3 DNA is TGTGCCAGCAGTGCAAATTCCGGGACAGGCATCAATGAGCAGTTCTTC. As protein: CASSANSGTGINEQFF.

The V gene is TRBV6-5, the J gene TRBJ1-5; D remains unclear. Germline lookup yields CDR1 MNHEY and CDR2 SVGAGI. This CDR3 has 15 amino acids. V lost 6 bases and J 0 bases, leaving 12 bases between the germline ends. Here the CDR3 reads CASRGEAYSNQPQHF. The CDR3 DNA sequence: TGTGCCAGCAGGGGAGAAGCTTATAGCAATCAGCCCCAGCATTTT.

This chain joins TRBV12-5 and TRBJ2-7; D perhaps matches TRBD2 (5 bases). Germline assignment: CDR1 LGHNT and CDR2 FRNRAP. V was clipped by 5 bases and J by 4 bases, with 9 bases between them. The CDR3 loop spans 12 amino acids. CDR3 in amino acids: CASGTEGYEQYF. In DNA form, the CDR3 reads TGTGCTAGTGGTACCGAGGGTTACGAGCAGTACTTC.

CDR3: CASSLPGLAGLGGETQYF. The CDR3, as DNA: TGTGCCAGCAGCTTACCGGGACTAGCGGGACTTGGGGGAGAGACCCAGTACTTC. This sequence joins TRBV7-2 and TRBJ2-5, with 13 bases aligning to TRBD2. Germline V gene sequence: CDR1 SGHTA, CDR2 FQGNSA. The CDR3 spans 18 residues. V shed 2 bases, J shed 4 bases, and the junction held 10 bases outside the gene matches.

V usage is TRBV7-8 and J usage is TRBJ2-7; weak D call: TRBD1 (6 bases). Germline V gives CDR1 SGHVS, CDR2 FQNEAQ. This CDR3 has 15 amino acids. The V end lost 5 bases, the J end lost 6 bases, and 20 bases lay between the germline ends. CDR3 nucleotides: TGTGCCAGCAGCCTACTTGGTCCCCAGGGGTCCGAGCAGTACTTC. It is translated as CASSLLGPQGSEQYF.

CDR3 residues: CASSLAEVTGGYTF. The CDR3 region has the DNA TGCGCCAGCAGCTTGGCCGAGGTTACGGGGGGCTACACCTTC. V usage is TRBV5-1 and J usage is TRBJ1-2, with D unresolved. Germline loops: CDR1 SGHRS, CDR2 YFSETQ. The CDR3 has 14 residues. The V end was cut by 0 bases, the J end by 8 bases, with 14 bases between.

This chain connects TRBV5-4 to TRBJ1-3; TRBD1 might be the D (6 bases). With 0 bases removed from V and 5 bases from J, the gap between germline ends came to 18 bases. From germline, CDR1 is SGHNT and CDR2 YYREEE (reference sequence). The CDR3 runs 17 residues. CDR3 bases: TGTGCCAGCAGCTTGGGGACGGGCAGGGGAGAACGAAACACCATATATTTT. It is translated as CASSLGTGRGERNTIYF.